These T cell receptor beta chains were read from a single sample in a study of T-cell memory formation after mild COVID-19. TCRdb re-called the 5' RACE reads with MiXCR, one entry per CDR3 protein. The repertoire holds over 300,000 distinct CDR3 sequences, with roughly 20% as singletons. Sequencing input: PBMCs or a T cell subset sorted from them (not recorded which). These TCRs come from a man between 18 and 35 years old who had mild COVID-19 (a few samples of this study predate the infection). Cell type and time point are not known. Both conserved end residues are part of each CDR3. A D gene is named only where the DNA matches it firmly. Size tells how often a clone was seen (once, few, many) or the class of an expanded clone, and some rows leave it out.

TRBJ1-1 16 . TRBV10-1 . TGCGCCAGCAGTGAGGATCAGGGTCCCGGGTACACTGAAGCTTTCTTT CASSEDQGPGYTEAFF
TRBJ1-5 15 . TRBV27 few TGTGCCAGCAGTTTATCGAGGAATAGCAATCAGCCCCAGCATTTT CASSLSRNSNQPQHF
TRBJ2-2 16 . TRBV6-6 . TGTGCCAGCAGTAAAAAACAGGGAGCGATCACCGGGGAGCTGTTTTTT CASSKKQGAITGELFF
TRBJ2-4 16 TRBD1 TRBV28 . TGTGCCAGCAGTGGTGACAGGGCCTTAGCCAAAAACATTCAGTACTTC CASSGDRALAKNIQYF
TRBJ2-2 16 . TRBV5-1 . TGCGCCAGCAGCTTGGTTCCAGGGGAAGGCACCGGGGAGCTGTTTTTT CASSLVPGEGTGELFF
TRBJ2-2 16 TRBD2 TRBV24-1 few TGTGCCACCAGTGACCCCTCGGGACTACGCACCGGGGAGCTGTTTTTT CATSDPSGLRTGELFF
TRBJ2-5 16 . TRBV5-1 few TGCGCCAGCAGCTTACGGGGGTCCAAGGTCCAAGAGACCCAGTACTTC CASSLRGSKVQETQYF
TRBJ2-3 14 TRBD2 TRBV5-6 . TGTGCCAGCGGGGAGGGGCGCTTAGGAGATACGCAGTATTTT CASGEGRLGDTQYF
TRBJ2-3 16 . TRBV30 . TGTGCCTGGAGCCTTGGACAGCCGAGGTTTCTAGATACGCAGTATTTT CAWSLGQPRFLDTQYF
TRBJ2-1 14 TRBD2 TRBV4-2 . TGTGCCAGCAGCCGAAGCGGGACTTACAATGAGCAGTTCTTC CASSRSGTYNEQFF
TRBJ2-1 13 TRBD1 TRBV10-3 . TGTGCCACCGGGACAGACCGGGACAATGAGCAGTTCTTC CATGTDRDNEQFF
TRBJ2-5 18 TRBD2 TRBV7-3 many TGTGCCAGCAGCCCGGCGGGAAGCGGGGGGCCAGGTCGGGAGACCCAGTACTTC CASSPAGSGGPGRETQYF
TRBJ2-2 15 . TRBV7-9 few TGTGCCAGCAGCTTAGTTCTAGCGAACACCGGGGAGCTGTTTTTT CASSLVLANTGELFF
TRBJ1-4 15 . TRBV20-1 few TGCAGTGCCGTACCAACAGGGCGGAATTTTGAAAAACTGTTTTTT CSAVPTGRNFEKLFF
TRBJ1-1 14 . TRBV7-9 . TGTGCCAGCAGCCGTCAGGACAGAGACACTGAAGCTTTCTTT CASSRQDRDTEAFF
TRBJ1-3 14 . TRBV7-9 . TGTGCCAGCAGCTTACCGTCCTCTGGAAACACCATATATTTT CASSLPSSGNTIYF
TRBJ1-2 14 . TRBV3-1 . TGTGCCAGCAGCCGATGGACTTCTAACTATGGCTACACCTTC CASSRWTSNYGYTF
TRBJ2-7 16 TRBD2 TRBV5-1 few TGCGCCAGCAGCAGCGACCCTAGCGGGGGGCCCCTCGAGCAGTACTTC CASSSDPSGGPLEQYF
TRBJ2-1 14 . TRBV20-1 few TGCAGTGCAAAACAGGGGGGGTCCTACAATGAGCAGTTCTTC CSAKQGGSYNEQFF
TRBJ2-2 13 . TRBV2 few TGTGCCAGCAGTGAGCCAGCCCCCGGGGAGCTGTTTTTT CASSEPAPGELFF
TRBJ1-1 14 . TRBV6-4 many TGTGCCAGCAGTGAAGGGGGGGAGGACACTGAAGCTTTCTTT CASSEGGEDTEAFF
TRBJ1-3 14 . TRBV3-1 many TGTGCCAGCAGCCAAAGTCTCTCTGGAAACACCATATATTTT CASSQSLSGNTIYF
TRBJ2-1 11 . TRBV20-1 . TGCAGTGGGGGAGACGGCGATGAGCAGTTCTTC CSGGDGDEQFF
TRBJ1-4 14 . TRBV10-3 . TGTGCCATCAGTTCCGGGACGGTAAATGAAAAACTGTTTTTT CAISSGTVNEKLFF
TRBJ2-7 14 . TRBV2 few TGTGCCAGCACCGAGCAGGGACCTATCTACGAGCAGTACTTC CASTEQGPIYEQYF
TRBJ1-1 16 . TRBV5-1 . TGCGCAAGCAGCTCCCCCGGAGGTATAGGGGACACTGAAGCTTTCTTT CASSSPGGIGDTEAFF
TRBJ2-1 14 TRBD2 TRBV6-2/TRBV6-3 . TGTGCCAGCAGCGGGGGACTAGCATGGGGTGAGCAGTTCTTC CASSGGLAWGEQFF
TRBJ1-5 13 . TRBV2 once TGTGCCAGCAGTGTCCAGGGCTCATCTCCCCAGCATTTT CASSVQGSSPQHF
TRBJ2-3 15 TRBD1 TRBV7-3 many TGTGCCAGCAGCATACAGGGGACAGGTGCAGATACGCAGTATTTT CASSIQGTGADTQYF
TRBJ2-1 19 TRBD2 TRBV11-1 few TGTGCCAGCAGCTTGGAGGGACTAGCGGGGGGCCTGAGGAGGAATGAGCAGTTCTTC CASSLEGLAGGLRRNEQFF
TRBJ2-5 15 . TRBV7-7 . TGTGCTAGCAGCTTGACCGCACGGTCTCAAGAGACCCAGTACTTC CASSLTARSQETQYF
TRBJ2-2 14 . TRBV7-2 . TGTGCCAGCAGCTCGGGAGTAGCCCTCGGGGAGCTGTTTTTT CASSSGVALGELFF
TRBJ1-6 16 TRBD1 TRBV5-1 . TGCGCCAGCAGCTTGGCCGACAGGGATGGGAATTCACCCCTCCACTTT CASSLADRDGNSPLHF
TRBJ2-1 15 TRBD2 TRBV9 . TGTGCCAGCAGCCGACGGACTAGCTCCTACAATGAGCAGTTCTTC CASSRRTSSYNEQFF
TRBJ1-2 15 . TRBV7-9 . TGTGCCAGCAGAGCGGCGGACGGAGCTAACTATGGCTACACCTTC CASRAADGANYGYTF
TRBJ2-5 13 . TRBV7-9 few TGTGCCATCAGAGGCAGGTCCCAAGAGACCCAGTACTTC CAIRGRSQETQYF
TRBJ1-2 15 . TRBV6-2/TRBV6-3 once TGTGCCAGCAGTTACTCGAGTTTGGGGGACTATGGCTACACCTTC CASSYSSLGDYGYTF
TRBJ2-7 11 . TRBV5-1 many TGCGCCAGCAGCTTGGATGGCGAGCAGTACTTC CASSLDGEQYF
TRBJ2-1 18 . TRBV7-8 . TGTGCCAGCAGCTTAGCGGTCAGCCTGATCAGCTCCTACAATGAGCAGTTCTTC CASSLAVSLISSYNEQFF
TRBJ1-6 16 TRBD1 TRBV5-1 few TGCGCCAGCAGCTTTCACAGGGGAGAGCGGAATTCACCCCTCCACTTT CASSFHRGERNSPLHF
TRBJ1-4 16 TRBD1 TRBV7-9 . TGTGCCAGCAGCAGTGGACAGGGGGCGCGGAATGAAAAACTGTTTTTT CASSSGQGARNEKLFF
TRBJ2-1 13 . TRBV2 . TGTGCCCTTAGAAAGGGATCCTACAATGAGCAGTTCTTC CALRKGSYNEQFF
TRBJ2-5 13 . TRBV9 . TGTGCCAGCAGCGCCGACTCGGGAAGGACCCAGTACTTC CASSADSGRTQYF
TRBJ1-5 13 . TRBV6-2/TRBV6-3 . TGTGCCAGCAGTCCGGGCCGGCTAGTGCCCCAGCATTTT CASSPGRLVPQHF
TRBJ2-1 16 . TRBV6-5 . TGTGCCAGCAGTATTTCTGATGGGGGGGGCCCCAATGAGCAGTTCTTC CASSISDGGGPNEQFF
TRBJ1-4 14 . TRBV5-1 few TGCGCCAGCAGCCTTGACAGTGGGGATGAAAAACTGTTTTTT CASSLDSGDEKLFF
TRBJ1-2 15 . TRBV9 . TGTGCCAGTACCCCCTGGGGGAGTGCTAACTATGGCTACACCTTC CASTPWGSANYGYTF